The 19 T cell receptor beta chains below come from one sample, sequenced in a study of blood T cell repertoires in COVID-19 (dated by TCRdb to 2020 to 2022). Library creation used the immunoSEQ multiplex PCR assay. This is the immuneACCESS table as TCRdb keeps it, with only in-frame sequences that have V and J called. A part of the clones is gone; compared with another copy, unresolved V genes explain less than half, and the rest is unexplained. Within this sample are around 200,000 clones, with approximately 90% of them counted one time only. Approximately 0.93% of the sample is in the top ten clones. Sequencing was carried out using peripheral blood. The receptors stem from a woman aged 18-29 years who had recovered from COVID-19.

The chain recombines TRBV27 with TRBJ1-2; D is possibly TRBD1 (5 bases). Trimming shortened V by 5 bases and J by 8 bases, and 12 bases separated the two germline ends. CDR1 MNHEY and CDR2 SMNVEV come from the germline V gene (reference sequence). The CDR3 consists of 12 residues. Here the CDR3 DNA reads TGTGCCAGCAGTACCGGGGGAGGCGGCTACACCTTC. This gives the protein CASSTGGGGYTF.

Here the CDR3 reads CASTWGGAGQETQYF. The CDR3 DNA reads as TGTGCCAGCACCTGGGGGGGGGCCGGGCAAGAGACCCAGTACTTC. The gene calls are TRBV5-4 and TRBJ2-5; D is perhaps TRBD2 (7 bases). This CDR3 region has 15 residues. V lost 6 bases and J lost 2, with 17 bases in between. The germline V gene encodes CDR1 SGHNT and CDR2 YYREEE (reference sequence). Variable domain in full (rest from reference TRBV5-4 and TRBJ2-5): ETGVTQSPTHLIKTRGQQVTLRCSSQSGHNTVSWYQQALGQGPQFIFQYYREEENGRGNFPPRFSGLQFPNYSSELNVNALELDDSALYLCASTWGGAGQETQYFGPGTRLLVL.

The CDR3 sequence is CASSQGFGQGSQPQHF. The CDR3 DNA sequence: TGCGCCAGCAGCCAAGGGTTCGGACAGGGGAGTCAGCCCCAGCATTTT. The chain employs TRBV4-1 and TRBJ1-5, with 9 bases matching TRBD1. CDR1 is MGHRA, CDR2 YSYEKL, per germline. The trim removed 1 base at V and 6 bases at J, leaving 7 bases unmatched. The CDR3 runs to 16 residues.

This sequence joins TRBV29-1 and TRBJ2-1; 9 bases line up with TRBD2. Germline V gene data show CDR1 as SQVTM and CDR2 as ANQGSEA. This CDR3 has 14 residues. The trim removed 5 bases at V and 3 bases at J, leaving 5 bases unmatched. CDR3 nucleotides: TGCAGCGTTCATAGCGGGAGAGACTACAATGAGCAGTTCTTC. Translated, it gives CSVHSGRDYNEQFF.

This chain uses TRBV7-9 with TRBJ2-2; D not resolved. CDR3 length equals 14 residues. Germline CDR1 SEHNR, CDR2 FQNEAQ (reference sequence). V lost 4 bases, J lost 2 bases, and 8 bases lay in between. The CDR3: CASSYTRNTGELFF. Written as DNA, the CDR3 is TGTGCCAGCAGCTACACAAGAAACACCGGGGAGCTGTTTTTT.

Concerning this clone itself: This may be a read error: a much more frequent sequence differs by one nucleotide. Other DNA sequences within the sample encode an identical CDR3. The J gene is TRBJ2-3, the V gene TRBV7-3, with D perhaps matching TRBD2 (5 bases). CDR1 is SGHTA, CDR2 FQGTGA, per germline. Trimming stripped 2 bases from V and 0 bases from J, with 6 bases between. This CDR3 comprises 14 residues. CDR3 sequence: CASSLAGSTDTQYF. The CDR3 DNA sequence: TGTGCCAGCAGCTTAGCGGGCAGCACAGATACGCAGTATTTT.

This sequence joins TRBV5-4 and TRBJ2-7; 8 bases agree with TRBD1. The trim removed 4 bases at V and 2 bases at J, leaving 5 bases unmatched. The CDR3 has 14 residues. The germline CDR1 and CDR2 sequences are SGHNT and YYREEE (reference sequence). CDR3 DNA sequence: TGTGCCAGCAGCCCCATACAGGGGGCCTACGAGCAGTACTTC. Amino acids: CASSPIQGAYEQYF.

The CDR3 coding sequence is TGTGCCAGCAGCGTAAAATACGGGAGCACTGAAGCTTTCTTT. Its translation: CASSVKYGSTEAFF. The chain uses TRBV9 and TRBJ1-1, with D unresolved. The CDR3 sequence is 14 residues long. V gave up 1 base and J gave up 4 bases, with 11 bases separating them. Germline V gene data show CDR1 as SGDLS and CDR2 as YYNGEE.

The gene calls are TRBV19 and TRBJ1-2; D possibly corresponds to TRBD1 (6 bases). Trimming cost V 5 bases and J 10 bases, with 11 bases left between them. Germline V gene lookup returns CDR1 LNHDA and CDR2 SQIVND (reference sequence). This CDR3 has 11 amino acids. The CDR3 DNA follows: TGTGCCAGTAGTTCGGGACACCTCTACACCTTC. Its translation: CASSSGHLYTF.

CDR3 nucleotides: TGTGCCAGCGAGACAGGGGGTAACTATGGCTACACCTTC. Its protein product is CASETGGNYGYTF. V gene TRBV2 combines with J gene TRBJ1-2; 9 bases are shared with TRBD1. The length of the CDR3 is 13 residues. V shed 8 bases and J 1 base; nucleotides not matched to a gene: 2. CDR1 is SNHLY, CDR2 FYNNEI, per germline.

CDR3 sequence: CASSLGGQGYGEAFF. The CDR3 DNA reads as TGTGCCAGCAGCTTAGGGGGACAGGGGTATGGGGAAGCTTTCTTT. This chain joins TRBV7-8 and TRBJ1-1; 10 bases fit TRBD1. The CDR3 loop spans 15 amino acids. The ends lost 1 base at V and 8 bases at J; junction bases unmatched: 7. The V gene's germline CDR1 is SGHVS and CDR2 FQNEAQ. Filled out from reference TRBV7-8 and TRBJ1-1, the complete variable domain reads GAGVSQSPRYKVAKRGQDVALRCDPISGHVSLFWYQQALGQGPEFLTYFQNEAQLDKSGLPSDRFFAERPEGSVSTLKIQRTQQEDSAVYLCASSLGGQGYGEAFFGQGTRLTVV.

This clone was seen a single time. The V and J genes are TRBV5-6 and TRBJ1-2; unclear D gene. This CDR3 has 15 amino acids. The V and J ends lost 0 bases and 4 bases respectively, with 13 bases between them. Per the germline V gene, CDR1 is SGHDT and CDR2 is YYEEEE. CDR3 DNA sequence: TGTGCCAGCAGCTTGGTCGCGAGAGTTACCTATGGCTACACCTTC. The encoded protein is CASSLVARVTYGYTF.

The genes are TRBV7-2 and TRBJ2-3; 7 bases are a match to TRBD2. CDR1 is SGHTA and CDR2 is FQGNSA in the germline V gene. The CDR3 is 15 amino acids. Trimming cost V 3 bases and J 0 bases; bases outside gene matches: 3. CDR3: CASSFLAGSTDTQYF. As DNA, the CDR3 is TGTGCCAGCAGCTTTTTAGCGGGCAGCACAGATACGCAGTATTTT.

This chain uses TRBV2 with TRBJ2-1; D possibly corresponds to TRBD2 (6 bases). Germline CDR1 and CDR2: SNHLY and FYNNEI. The CDR3 has 15 residues. The V and J ends lost 3 bases and 2 bases respectively, with 11 bases between them. This chain's CDR3 is CASSDGREAYNEQFF. DNA for the CDR3: TGTGCCAGCAGTGACGGGCGGGAAGCCTACAATGAGCAGTTCTTC.

The J gene is TRBJ2-3, the V gene TRBV10-3; 7 nucleotides align to TRBD2. The length of the CDR3 is 14 residues. The V segment lost 11 bases and the J segment 0 bases; nucleotides outside the gene matches: 8. Germline loops: CDR1 ENHRY, CDR2 SYGVKD. The CDR3 spells CAVSTGGSTDTQYF. CDR3 DNA: TGTGCCGTTTCCACCGGGGGGAGCACAGATACGCAGTATTTT.

The rearrangement joins TRBV6-2 or TRBV6-3 to TRBJ2-3; 8 bases match TRBD1. Germline loops: CDR1 MNHEY, CDR2 SVGEGT. This CDR3 spans 17 amino acids. Trimming cost V 2 bases and J 4 bases; bases outside gene matches: 11. This CDR3 is CASSYTLRDRSSDTQYF. In DNA, the CDR3 is TGTGCCAGCAGTTACACCCTCCGGGACAGGTCGTCAGATACGCAGTATTTT.

The rearrangement links TRBV29-1 to TRBJ2-3; a weak D match, TRBD1 (5 bases). The germline V gene has CDR1 SQVTM and CDR2 ANQGSEA. This CDR3 region has 15 residues. V lost 4 bases and J 2 bases, leaving 16 bases between the germline ends. CDR3 amino acids: CSVVLTAGSTDTQYF. Here the CDR3 DNA reads TGCAGCGTTGTTTTGACGGCAGGGTCCACAGATACGCAGTATTTT.

The rearrangement uses TRBV7-6 and TRBJ1-2; TRBD1 agrees at 9 bases. J was trimmed by 3 bases and V by 3 bases; bases with no gene match: 8. The length of the CDR3 is 16 residues. Germline assignment: CDR1 SGHVS and CDR2 FNYEAQ. The CDR3 protein is CASSFKLGTGYYGYTF. CDR3 sequence (DNA): TGTGCCAGCAGCTTCAAATTGGGGACAGGGTACTATGGCTACACCTTC.

In DNA, the CDR3 is TGTGCCAGCACCGCCGGGACAGGGGGATATACGCAGTATTTT. It is translated as CASTAGTGGYTQYF. The chain employs TRBV9 and TRBJ2-3; 11 nucleotides agree with TRBD1. V lost 6 bases to trimming and J lost 7 bases; unmatched junction nucleotides: 7. Germline V gives CDR1 SGDLS, CDR2 YYNGEE. This CDR3 region has 14 residues.